Described below is a single T cell receptor (beta chain) sequence and its context. This entry comes from a study of blood T cell repertoires in COVID-19. Study-level background: Material from acute and convalescent COVID-19 was sourced from the United States, Italy and Spain.

Participant-reported clinical history was the basis for cohort assignment. This CDR3 is built from 12 residues. The V end lost 2 bases, the J end lost 14 bases, and 13 bases lay between the germline ends. CDR1 and CDR2 (germline): SNHLY, FYNNEI. The authors' processing: Scientists estimated how many nucleated cells there were by amplifying reference gene primers. The repertoire was sequenced with immunoSEQ multiplex PCR; TCRdb's copy has only in-frame clones and lacks some. That table supplies the V and J calls and clone size; D and trimming were determined from the DNA. The repertoire holds fewer than 250,000 clones, roughly 84% seen once, with roughly 3.1% in the top ten.

This receptor was obtained from a woman in her twenties or thirties who had been exposed to COVID-19. Sequencing input: PBMCs or T cells enriched from blood (not recorded which). The V and J genes are TRBV2 and TRBJ2-1, with D perhaps matching TRBD2 (6 bases). The DNA for the CDR3 is TGTGCCAGCAGTGAAAGGTCGGGGAGGAAGTTCTTC. Protein: CASSERSGRKFF. The variable domain in full, completed from reference TRBV2 and TRBJ2-1, reads EPEVTQTPSHQVTQMGQEVILRCVPISNHLYFYWYRQILGQKVEFLVSFYNNEISEKSEIFDDQFSVERPDGSNFTLKIRSTKLEDSAMYFCASSERSGRKFFGPGTRLTVL.